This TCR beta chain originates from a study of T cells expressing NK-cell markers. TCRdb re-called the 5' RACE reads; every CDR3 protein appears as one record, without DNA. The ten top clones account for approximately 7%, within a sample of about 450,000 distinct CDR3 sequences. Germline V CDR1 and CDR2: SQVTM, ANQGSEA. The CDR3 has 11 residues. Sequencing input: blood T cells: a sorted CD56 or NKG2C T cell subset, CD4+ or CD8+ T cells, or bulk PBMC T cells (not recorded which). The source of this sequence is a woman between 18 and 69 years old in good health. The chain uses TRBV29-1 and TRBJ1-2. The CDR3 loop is CSVRWEGGYTF.